This T cell receptor beta chain was documented in a study of shared clonotypes between healthy human individuals. Study summary: Those who served as donors were a couple of women and three men between the ages of 18 and 49. For every donor, three CD4 naive, three CD4 memory, two CD8 naive and one CD8 memory plates were used.

In the original processing: ImmunoSEQ output held junction-only sequences without quality scores, so filtering differed. The assay was immunoSEQ multiplex PCR, and TCRdb's table has in-frame clones only and misses some. Clonal size and the V and J genes are those of that table, whereas D and trimming came from the DNA. The repertoire holds 650,000 to 800,000 clones, with 72% as singletons. The sequencing input was memory CD4+ T cells sorted from blood. Noted subset: CD45RA-negative fraction. This sequence was found in a woman aged 30 to 39 in good health.

The CDR3 bases are TGTGCCAGCAGCGCTACTGGGGGGGAAAACAATGAGCAGTTCTTC. This sequence encodes CASSATGGENNEQFF. The V gene is TRBV7-9, the J gene TRBJ2-1; 7 nucleotides agree with TRBD2. Germline V gene data show CDR1 as SEHNR and CDR2 as FQNEAQ (reference sequence). This CDR3 has 15 residues. The ends lost 5 bases at V and 5 bases at J; junction bases unmatched: 9.